This entry concerns a single T cell receptor (beta chain). Its cognate antigen has yet to be identified. Base qualities are not at hand, and no much larger clone is one base apart. The record originates from a study of blood T cell repertoires in COVID-19 (dated by TCRdb to 2018 to 2021). At the level of the whole study: Collaborator samples came from the United States, Italy and Spain and covered acute and convalescent phases of COVID-19. The prospective study material was composed of cDNA or gDNA derived from T cells, B-cell-depleted T cells, or PBMCs. The dataset comprised deeply sampled blood TCRbeta repertoires from subjects exposed to, actively infected with, or recovered from COVID-19. The repertoires were released in a freely available public database intended as a resource for research on the immune response to SARS-CoV-2. The samples were drawn from the first 160 participants of the ongoing ImmuneRACE study and from some 1,300 subjects provided by 6 global collaborators. Nearly every sample came with metadata listing a de-identified subject ID, COVID-19 status, age in years and sex. Where available, HLA class I and class II types were obtained from metadata supplied by the sample provider rather than from assay-based typing. Here is what the overall study found, with its caveats: The quantity of clinical and demographic metadata differed by source and by participant and was supplied without curation.

At one collaborating source in Seattle, patients were enrolled during active infection and were followed longitudinally through the course of disease. Collaborating institutions collected whole blood in K2EDTA tubes following their own protocols. For TCRbeta analysis, collaborators shipped samples in one of three forms: frozen whole blood, isolated PBMCs, or DNA extracted from either of those sample types. The germline V gene yields MDHEN for CDR1 and SYDVKM for CDR2. From the cysteine through the phenylalanine, the CDR3 covers 15 amino acids. The retained sequence is limited to the CDR3, 45 bases, with the frame set at the first base. Trimming takes 6 bases off V and 4 bases off J; junction bases not matched to a gene: 11. The immunoSEQ Assay, a bias-controlled multiplex PCR, was used to amplify TCRbeta CDR3 regions from genomic DNA. In the paper's pipeline: Nucleated cell counts per sample were estimated from amplification of reference gene primers within the assay. Sequence reads were collapsed and filtered to measure the absolute abundance of every unique TCRbeta CDR3 rearrangement. Productive Simpson clonality was computed per sample as the square root of Simpson's diversity index over productive rearrangements. Not all clones reach the TCRdb copy of this immuneACCESS table, which keeps in-frame sequences only. Checked studies attribute under half of the gap to unresolved V genes and leave the rest unexplained. The D gene and trimming were derived from the DNA, and the V and J assignments and clone size from that table. For this sample the table gives approximately 290,000 clones, of which about 85% were detected only once. The ten biggest clones cover approximately 0.94% of the sample.

This clonotype originated in a human donor with COVID-19, enrolled during active disease. The donor label of this sample is uncertain. What was sequenced was peripheral blood. Recombination linked TRBV28 to TRBJ1-2, with 7 bases matching TRBD1. The CDR3 reads CASSTPGTDIYGYTF. Read as DNA, the sequence is TGTGCCAGCAGCACACCGGGGACAGACATCTATGGCTACACCTTC.